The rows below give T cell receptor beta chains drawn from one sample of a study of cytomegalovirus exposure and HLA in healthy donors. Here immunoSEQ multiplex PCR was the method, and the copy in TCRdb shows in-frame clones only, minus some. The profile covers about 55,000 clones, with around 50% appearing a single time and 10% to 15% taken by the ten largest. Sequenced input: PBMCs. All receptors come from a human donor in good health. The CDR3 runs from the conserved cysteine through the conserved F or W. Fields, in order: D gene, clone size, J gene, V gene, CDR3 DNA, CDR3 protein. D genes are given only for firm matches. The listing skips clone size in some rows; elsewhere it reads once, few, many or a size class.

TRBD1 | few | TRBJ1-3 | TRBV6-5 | TGTGCCAGCAGTTGGAGACAGGGTGGAAACACCATATATTTT | CASSWRQGGNTIYF
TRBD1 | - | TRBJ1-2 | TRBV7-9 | TGTGCCAGCAGCAAGGACAGGGACAAGGGCTACACCTTC | CASSKDRDKGYTF
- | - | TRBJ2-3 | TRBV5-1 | TGCGCCAGCACCATGGGAGAGGTAACAGATACGCAGTATTTT | CASTMGEVTDTQYF
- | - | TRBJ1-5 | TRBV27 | TGTGCCAGCAGTCCCCTAGATCAATCAGACCAGCCCCAGCATTTT | CASSPLDQSDQPQHF
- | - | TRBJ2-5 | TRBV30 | TGTGCCTGGAGTCACAACAGGGTTCCCGGGCGGGAGACCCAGTACTTC | CAWSHNRVPGRETQYF
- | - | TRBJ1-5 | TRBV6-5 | TGTGCCAGCAGTTACTCCGGGAACAGCCTCAATCAGCCCCAGCATTTT | CASSYSGNSLNQPQHF
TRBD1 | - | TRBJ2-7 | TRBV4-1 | TGCGCCAGCAGTCCCGGGACAGGACTCACCTACGAGCAGTACTTC | CASSPGTGLTYEQYF
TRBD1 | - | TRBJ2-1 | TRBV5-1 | TGCGCCACCTCAACTTCAGGGGGCTCCTACAATGAGCAGTTCTTC | CATSTSGGSYNEQFF
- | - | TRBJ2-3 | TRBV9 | TGTGCCAGCAACCCCTCGGGACAAATCACAGATACGCAGTATTTT | CASNPSGQITDTQYF
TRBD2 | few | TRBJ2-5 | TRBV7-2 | TGTGCCAGCAGCTTAGGCAACGGGGGGCAAGAGACCCAGTACTTC | CASSLGNGGQETQYF
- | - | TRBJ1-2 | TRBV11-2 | TGTGCCAGCAGCTCCTCGCCAGGGGGCTACACCTTC | CASSSSPGGYTF
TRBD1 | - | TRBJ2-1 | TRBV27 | TGTGCCAGCAGTTTACGGGACAGGAATAATGAGCAGTTCTTC | CASSLRDRNNEQFF
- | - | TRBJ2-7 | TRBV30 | TGTGCCTGGGAGGGGGGGATGAGGGAGCAGTACTTC | CAWEGGMREQYF
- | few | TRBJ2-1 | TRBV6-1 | TGTGCCAGCAGTCCCCCCCGGGGCAATGAGCAGTTCTTC | CASSPPRGNEQFF
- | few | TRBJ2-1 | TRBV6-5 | TGTGCCAGCAGTTACTCAGGCGGTTATGAGCAGTTCTTC | CASSYSGGYEQFF
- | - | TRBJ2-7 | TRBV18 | TGTGCCAGCTCACTTAACCGGGACAACGAGCAGTACTTC | CASSLNRDNEQYF
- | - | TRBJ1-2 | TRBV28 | TGTGCCAGCAGTTTCTCGAACGGCTATGGCTACACCTTC | CASSFSNGYGYTF
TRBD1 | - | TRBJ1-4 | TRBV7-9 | TGTGCCACCAGACGGACAGGGGATGAAAAACTGTTTTTT | CATRRTGDEKLFF
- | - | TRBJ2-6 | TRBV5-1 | TGCGCCAGCAGCTTGGGACAGCCTCTAACTGGGGCCAACGTCCTGACTTTC | CASSLGQPLTGANVLTF
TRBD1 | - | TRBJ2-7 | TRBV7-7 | TGTGCTAGCAGTCGGGGACAGGGGAGTAACGAGCAGTACTTC | CASSRGQGSNEQYF
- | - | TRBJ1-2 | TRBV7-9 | TGTGCCAGCACCCCCCCCGGGACAAAAAAAGGGTATGGCTACACCTTC | CASTPPGTKKGYGYTF
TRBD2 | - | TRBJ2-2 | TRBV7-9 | TGTGCCAGCAGCTTAAGTAGCGGGGGCCCCGGGGAGCTGTTTTTT | CASSLSSGGPGELFF
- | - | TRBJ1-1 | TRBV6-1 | TGTGCCAGCAGTGGCCTGACAGTTTTCACTGAAGCTTTCTTT | CASSGLTVFTEAFF
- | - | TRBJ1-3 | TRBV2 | TGTGCCAGCAGTGGCAGTGGAAACACCATATATTTT | CASSGSGNTIYF
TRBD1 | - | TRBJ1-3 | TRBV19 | TGTGCCAGTACCGAAAGGGGGACAGGCCCTAGGAGATCCGGAAACACCATATATTTT | CASTERGTGPRRSGNTIYF
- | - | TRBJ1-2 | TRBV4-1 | TGCGCCAGCAGCCAAGATAGGACAGTGAGCGGCTACACCTTC | CASSQDRTVSGYTF
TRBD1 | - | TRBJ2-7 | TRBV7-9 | TGTGCCAGCAGCTTTCAGGGGGTAGCCTACGAGCAGTACTTC | CASSFQGVAYEQYF
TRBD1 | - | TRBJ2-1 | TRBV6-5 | TGTGCCAGCAGTTCTTCCGGGACAGGGGGGTACAATGAGCAGTTCTTC | CASSSSGTGGYNEQFF
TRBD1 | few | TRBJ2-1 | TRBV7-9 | TGTGCCAGCAGCTCCCCCCCGGGACAGGGGCACAATGAGCAGTTCTTC | CASSSPPGQGHNEQFF
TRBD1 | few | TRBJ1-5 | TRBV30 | TGTGCCTGGGATAGGGGGCTTCAGCCCCAGCATTTT | CAWDRGLQPQHF
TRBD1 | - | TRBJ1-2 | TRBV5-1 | TGCGCCAGCAGCTACACAGGGGGTGCCAGTGATGGCTACACCTTC | CASSYTGGASDGYTF
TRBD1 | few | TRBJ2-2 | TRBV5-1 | TGCGCCAGCAGCAAGGACAGGGGCTGGGAATACACCGGGGAGCTGTTTTTT | CASSKDRGWEYTGELFF
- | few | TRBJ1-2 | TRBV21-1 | TGTGCCAGCAGCAAGGACAGGACGTATGGCTACACCTTC | CASSKDRTYGYTF
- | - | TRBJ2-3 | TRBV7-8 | TGTGCCAGCAGCTTAAACCCGGGGGTGACAGATACGCAGTATTTT | CASSLNPGVTDTQYF
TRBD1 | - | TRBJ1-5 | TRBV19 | TGTGCCACTACACAGGGGGGAAATCAGCCCCAGCATTTT | CATTQGGNQPQHF
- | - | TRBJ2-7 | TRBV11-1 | TGTGCCAGCAGCTTATCGGCGGTAGGCGAGCAGTACTTC | CASSLSAVGEQYF
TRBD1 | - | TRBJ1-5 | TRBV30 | TGTGCCTGGAGTCGACAGGGGCATAGCAATCAGCCCCAGCATTTT | CAWSRQGHSNQPQHF
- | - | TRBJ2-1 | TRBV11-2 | TGTGCCAGCAGCTCCGCCAACGACAGGAGCGAATTATTCTTC | CASSSANDRSELFF
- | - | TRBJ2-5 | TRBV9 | TGTGCCAGCAGCCCCAGGGTCAGGGAGACCCAGTACTTC | CASSPRVRETQYF
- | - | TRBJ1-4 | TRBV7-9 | TGTGCCAGCCAACGGGCGGGCGGTCTTAATGAAAAACTGTTTTTT | CASQRAGGLNEKLFF
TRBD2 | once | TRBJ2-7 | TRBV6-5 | TGTGCCAGCAGGGGACTAGCGGGGGGGCTTAAGTACTTC | CASRGLAGGLKYF
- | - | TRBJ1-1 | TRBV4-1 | TGCGCCAGCAGCCAAAGGGGCCAGAACTCTATGAACACTGAAGCTTTCTTT | CASSQRGQNSMNTEAFF
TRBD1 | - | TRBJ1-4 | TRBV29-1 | TGCAGCGCTAGGGACAGCCTTAATGAAAAACTGTTTTTT | CSARDSLNEKLFF
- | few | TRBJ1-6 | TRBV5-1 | TGCGCCAGCAGCTCAAGGACAAGTAATTCACCCCTCCACTTT | CASSSRTSNSPLHF
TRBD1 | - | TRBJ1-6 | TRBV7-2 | TGTGCCAGCAGCTTAGCGTCCGGGACAGGGAATTCACCCCTCCACTTT | CASSLASGTGNSPLHF